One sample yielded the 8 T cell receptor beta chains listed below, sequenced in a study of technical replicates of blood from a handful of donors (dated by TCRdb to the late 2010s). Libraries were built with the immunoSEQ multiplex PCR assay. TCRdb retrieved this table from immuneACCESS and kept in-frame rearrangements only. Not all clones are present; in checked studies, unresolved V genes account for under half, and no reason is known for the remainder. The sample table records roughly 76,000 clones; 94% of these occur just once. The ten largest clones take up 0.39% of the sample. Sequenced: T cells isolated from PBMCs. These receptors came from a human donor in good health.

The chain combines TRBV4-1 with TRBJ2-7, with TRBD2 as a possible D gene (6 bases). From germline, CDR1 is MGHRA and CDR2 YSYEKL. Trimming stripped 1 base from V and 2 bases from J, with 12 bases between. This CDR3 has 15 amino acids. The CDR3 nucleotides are TGCGCCAGCAGCCAAGTGCAGGGAGGCCCCTACGAGCAGTACTTC. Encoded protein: CASSQVQGGPYEQYF.

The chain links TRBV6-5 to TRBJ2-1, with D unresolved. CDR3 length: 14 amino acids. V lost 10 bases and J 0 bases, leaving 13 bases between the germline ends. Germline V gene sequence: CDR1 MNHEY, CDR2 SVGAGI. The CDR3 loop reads CATNPGSSYNEQFF. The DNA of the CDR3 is TGTGCCACAAACCCAGGAAGCTCCTACAATGAGCAGTTCTTC.

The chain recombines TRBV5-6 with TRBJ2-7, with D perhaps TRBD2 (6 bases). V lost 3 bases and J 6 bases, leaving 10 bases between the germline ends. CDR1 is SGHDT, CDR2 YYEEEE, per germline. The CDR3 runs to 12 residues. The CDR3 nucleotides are TGTGCCAGCAGCTGGGGACTCGTCGAGCAGTACTTC. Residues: CASSWGLVEQYF.

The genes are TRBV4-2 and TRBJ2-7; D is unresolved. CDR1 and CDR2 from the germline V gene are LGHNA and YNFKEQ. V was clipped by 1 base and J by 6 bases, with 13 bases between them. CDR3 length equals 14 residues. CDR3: CASSQVHTEAEQYF. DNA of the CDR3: TGTGCCAGCAGCCAAGTTCACACTGAGGCCGAGCAGTACTTC.

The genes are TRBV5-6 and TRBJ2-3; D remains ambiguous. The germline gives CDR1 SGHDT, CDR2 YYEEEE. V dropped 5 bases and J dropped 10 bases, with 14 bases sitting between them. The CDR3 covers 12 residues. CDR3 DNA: TGTGCCAGCAGACGAGACTTAGTCCCGCAGTATTTT. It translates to CASRRDLVPQYF.

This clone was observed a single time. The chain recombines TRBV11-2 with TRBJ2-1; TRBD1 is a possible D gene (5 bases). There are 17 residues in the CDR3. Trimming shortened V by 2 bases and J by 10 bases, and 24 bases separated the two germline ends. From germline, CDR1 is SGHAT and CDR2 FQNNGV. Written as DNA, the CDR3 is TGTGCCAGCAGCTTATTTTCCGGGCAGGGTCATTGGACCGAGCAGTTCTTC. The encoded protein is CASSLFSGQGHWTEQFF.

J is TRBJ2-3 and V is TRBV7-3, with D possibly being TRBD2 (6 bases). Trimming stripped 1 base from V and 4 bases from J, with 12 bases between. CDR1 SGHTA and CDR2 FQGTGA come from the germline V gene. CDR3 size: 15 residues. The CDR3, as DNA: TGTGCCAGCAGCTTAATGGGGGAGGTATCAGATACGCAGTATTTT. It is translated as CASSLMGEVSDTQYF.

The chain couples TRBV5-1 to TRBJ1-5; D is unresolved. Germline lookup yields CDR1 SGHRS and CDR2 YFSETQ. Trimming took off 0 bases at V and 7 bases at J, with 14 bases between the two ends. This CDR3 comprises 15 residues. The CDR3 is CASSLDWASGQPQHF. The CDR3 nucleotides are TGCGCCAGCAGCTTGGATTGGGCCTCGGGGCAGCCCCAGCATTTT.